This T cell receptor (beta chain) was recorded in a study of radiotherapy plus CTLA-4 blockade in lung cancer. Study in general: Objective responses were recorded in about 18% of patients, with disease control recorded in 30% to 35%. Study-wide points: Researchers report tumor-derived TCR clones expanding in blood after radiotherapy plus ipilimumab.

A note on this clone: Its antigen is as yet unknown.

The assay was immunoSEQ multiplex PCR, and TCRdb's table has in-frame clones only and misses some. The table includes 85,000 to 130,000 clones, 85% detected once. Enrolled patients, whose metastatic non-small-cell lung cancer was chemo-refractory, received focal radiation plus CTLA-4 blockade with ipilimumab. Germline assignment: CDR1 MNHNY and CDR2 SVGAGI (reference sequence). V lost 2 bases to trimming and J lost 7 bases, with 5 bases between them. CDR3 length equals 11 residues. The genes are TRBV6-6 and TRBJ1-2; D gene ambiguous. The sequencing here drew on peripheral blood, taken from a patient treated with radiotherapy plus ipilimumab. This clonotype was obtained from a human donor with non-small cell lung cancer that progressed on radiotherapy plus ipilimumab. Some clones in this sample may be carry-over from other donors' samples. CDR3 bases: TGTGCCAGCAGTTACATGAGTGGCTACACCTTC. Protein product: CASSYMSGYTF.